Below are 5 T cell receptor beta chains sequenced from a single sample in a study of blood T cell repertoires in COVID-19. Here immunoSEQ multiplex PCR was the method, and the copy in TCRdb shows in-frame clones only, minus some. The repertoire consists of some 260,000 clones, with 65% to 90% occurring once and the leading ten covering 4.9%. The sequencing sample was made of peripheral blood. Receptors were obtained from a woman of 80 years or more with active or convalescent COVID-19.

V is TRBV15 and J is TRBJ2-1; a weak D match, TRBD1 (5 bases). Germline V gene data show CDR1 as LNHNV and CDR2 as YYDKDF (reference sequence). The CDR3 covers 13 residues. V gave up 1 base and J gave up 4 bases, with 5 bases separating them. In nucleotides, the CDR3 is TGTGCCACCAGCAGAGGACAGTACAATGAGCAGTTCTTC. Protein product: CATSRGQYNEQFF.

The rearrangement uses TRBV1 and TRBJ2-5; the table's D gene call, TRBD2, was not cross checked with the DNA. TRBV1 is tagged as a pseudogene. The CDR3 spans 18 residues. The CDR3 here is CTSSQLGLAGGPLETQYF. The CDR3 coding sequence is TGCACCAGCAGCCAATTAGGACTAGCGGGAGGGCCGTTAGAGACCCAGTACTTC.

V gene TRBV2 combines with J gene TRBJ1-5; a possible D gene is TRBD1 (5 bases). The CDR3 spans 14 residues. V was clipped by 3 bases and J by 4 bases, with 10 bases between them. Germline CDR1 reads SNHLY; CDR2 reads FYNNEI. CDR3 coding DNA: TGTGCCAGCAGTGAGTATCGGGGGAATCAGCCCCAGCATTTT. It encodes CASSEYRGNQPQHF.

The V and J genes are TRBV6-5 and TRBJ2-2; possibly TRBD2 for D (6 bases). Germline values: CDR1 MNHEY, CDR2 SVGAGI. V gave up 11 bases and J gave up 3 bases, with 19 bases separating them. The CDR3 has 15 residues. CDR3 in DNA: TGTGCCGGTGGACCGTCTCGGGAGCACACCGGGGAGCTGTTTTTT. It yields the protein CAGGPSREHTGELFF.

In this sample, this clone turned up a few times. This chain uses TRBV12-3 or TRBV12-4 with TRBJ1-1; D is undetermined. The V gene lost 3 bases and the J gene lost 0 bases, with 5 bases spanning the gap. This CDR3 spans 13 amino acids. The CDR3 loop reads CASSFQMNTEAFF. In nucleotides, the CDR3 is TGTGCCAGCAGTTTCCAGATGAACACTGAAGCTTTCTTT.